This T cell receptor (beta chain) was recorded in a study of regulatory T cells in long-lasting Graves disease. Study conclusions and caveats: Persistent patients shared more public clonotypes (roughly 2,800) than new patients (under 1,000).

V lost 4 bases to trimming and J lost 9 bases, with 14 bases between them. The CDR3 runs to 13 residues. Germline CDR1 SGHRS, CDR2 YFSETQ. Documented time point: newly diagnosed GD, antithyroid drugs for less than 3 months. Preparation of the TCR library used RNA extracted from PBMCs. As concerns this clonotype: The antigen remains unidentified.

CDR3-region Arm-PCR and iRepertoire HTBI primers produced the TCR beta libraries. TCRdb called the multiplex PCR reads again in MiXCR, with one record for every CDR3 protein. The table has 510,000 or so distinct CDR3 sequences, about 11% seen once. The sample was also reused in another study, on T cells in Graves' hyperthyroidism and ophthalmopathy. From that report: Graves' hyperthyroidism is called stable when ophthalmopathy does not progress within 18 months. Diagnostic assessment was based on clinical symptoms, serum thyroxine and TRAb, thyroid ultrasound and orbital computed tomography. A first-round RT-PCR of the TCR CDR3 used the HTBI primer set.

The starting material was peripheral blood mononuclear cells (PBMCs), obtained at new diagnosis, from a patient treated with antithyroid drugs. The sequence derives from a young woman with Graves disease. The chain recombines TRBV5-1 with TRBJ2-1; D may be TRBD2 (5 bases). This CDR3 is CASSPGDLGEQFF. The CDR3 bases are TGCGCCAGCAGCCCCGGGGATTTAGGTGAGCAGTTCTTC.